Listed below are T cell receptor beta chains from one sample, sequenced in a study of radiation and T cells in renal cell carcinoma. TCRdb keeps only in-frame clones here, not all; method: immunoSEQ multiplex PCR. The table lists tens of thousands of clones, 80% of them singletons. The input for sequencing was blood, taken from a patient whose treatment included radiotherapy and nephrectomy. Receptors were obtained from a woman aged 70-85 years with renal cell carcinoma. Each CDR3 is given with its conserved first and last residue. The D gene is left open where the match is weak. Some rows have no size entry. The others give once, few or many, or a class for an expanded clone.

>.|TRBD2|TRBJ2-4|TRBV5-6
CASSSIAGIQYF
TGTGCCAGCAGCTCGATAGCGGGGATTCAGTACTTC
>.|.|TRBJ2-6|TRBV5-5
CASSLAGQGSGANVLTF
TGTGCCAGCAGCTTGGCAGGGCAGGGCTCTGGGGCCAACGTCCTGACTTTC
>.|.|TRBJ2-7|TRBV6-5
CASSYNRRGYEQYF
TGTGCCAGCAGTTATAACAGGAGGGGCTACGAGCAGTACTTC
>once|.|TRBJ1-2|TRBV5-1
CASSLNQGPQGGYTF
TGCGCCAGCAGCTTGAATCAGGGGCCCCAAGGCGGCTACACCTTC
>once|.|TRBJ2-5|TRBV5-1
CASSPRGGPRPQETQYF
TGCGCCAGCAGCCCACGCGGGGGCCCGAGACCCCAAGAGACCCAGTACTTC
>.|TRBD1|TRBJ2-1|TRBV19
CASSPDRSSYNEQFF
TGTGCCAGTAGTCCGGACAGGAGCTCCTACAATGAGCAGTTCTTC
>.|.|TRBJ2-3|TRBV5-6
CASSFSGRTDTQYF
TGTGCCAGCAGCTTCTCAGGGAGGACAGATACGCAGTATTTT
>few|.|TRBJ1-1|TRBV11-2
CASSRGTGNTEAFF
TGTGCCAGCAGCCGTGGGACGGGGAACACTGAAGCTTTCTTT
>.|.|TRBJ2-2|TRBV19
CASSIDYRVNGELFF
TGTGCCAGTAGTATAGATTACAGGGTCAACGGGGAGCTGTTTTTT
>few|.|TRBJ2-7|TRBV7-9
CASSSRGDPRDYEQYF
TGTGCCAGCAGCTCACGAGGGGACCCGCGGGACTACGAGCAGTACTTC
>.|TRBD2|TRBJ2-7|TRBV19
CASSSSRTPGGYEQYF
TGTGCCAGTAGTTCCTCCCGGACCCCCGGGGGGTACGAGCAGTACTTC
>medium-sized|.|TRBJ1-5|TRBV5-6
CASSRAGWGDYSNQPQHF
TGTGCCAGCAGCCGGGCAGGGTGGGGGGATTATAGCAATCAGCCCCAGCATTTT
>.|.|TRBJ1-4|TRBV19
CASSHTGTNEKLFF
TGTGCCAGTAGTCACACGGGTACTAATGAAAAACTGTTTTTT
>.|.|TRBJ2-1|TRBV29-1
CSVEDQGGNEQFF
TGCAGCGTTGAAGATCAAGGGGGCAATGAGCAGTTCTTC
>.|.|TRBJ2-3|TRBV18
CASSPTLAADTQYF
TGTGCCAGCTCACCCACCTTGGCGGCAGATACGCAGTATTTT
>once|.|TRBJ2-5|TRBV15
CATSRDSWENLYGQETQYF
TGTGCCACCAGCAGAGATTCGTGGGAGAACCTTTATGGGCAAGAGACCCAGTACTTC
>.|TRBD2|TRBJ2-1|TRBV6-8
CASSRLRAGGTNEQFF
TGTGCCAGCAGTCGCCTAAGGGCGGGGGGCACCAATGAGCAGTTCTTC
>.|.|TRBJ2-1|TRBV10-1
CASSESMMGRQFF
TGCGCCAGCAGTGAGAGTATGATGGGGCGGCAGTTCTTC
>.|.|TRBJ2-5|TRBV4-1
CASSQANLILGEETQYF
TGCGCCAGCAGCCAAGCTAACCTTATCCTGGGGGAGGAGACCCAGTACTTC
>.|.|TRBJ1-1|TRBV19
CASRLQMNTEAFF
TGTGCCAGTAGGCTACAGATGAACACTGAAGCTTTCTTT
>.|.|TRBJ2-3|TRBV10-3
CAISEGMDADTQYF
TGTGCCATCAGTGAGGGGATGGACGCGGATACGCAGTATTTT
>.|.|TRBJ2-7|TRBV5-4
CASSFDRSSYEQYF
TGTGCCAGCAGCTTCGACCGGAGCTCCTACGAGCAGTACTTC
>.|.|TRBJ1-4|TRBV18
CASSPSSGGEKLFF
TGTGCCAGCTCACCCAGTTCTGGAGGTGAAAAACTGTTTTTT
>.|TRBD2|TRBJ2-1|TRBV19
CASSVVGTSGVGGYNEQFF
TGTGCCAGTAGTGTTGTAGGGACTAGCGGGGTCGGGGGCTACAATGAGCAGTTCTTC